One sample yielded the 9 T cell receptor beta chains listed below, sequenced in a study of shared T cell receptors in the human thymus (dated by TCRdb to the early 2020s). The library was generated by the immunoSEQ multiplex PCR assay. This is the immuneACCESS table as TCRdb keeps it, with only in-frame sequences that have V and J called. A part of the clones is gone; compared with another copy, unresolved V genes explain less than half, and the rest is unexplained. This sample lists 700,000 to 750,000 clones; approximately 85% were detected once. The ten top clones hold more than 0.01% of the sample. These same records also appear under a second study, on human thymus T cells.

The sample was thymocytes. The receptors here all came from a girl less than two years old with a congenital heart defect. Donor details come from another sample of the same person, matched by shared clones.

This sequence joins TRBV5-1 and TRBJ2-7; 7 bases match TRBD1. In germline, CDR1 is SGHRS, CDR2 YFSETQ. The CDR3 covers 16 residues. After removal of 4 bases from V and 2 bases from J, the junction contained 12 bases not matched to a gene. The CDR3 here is CASSPGCDRAPYEQYF. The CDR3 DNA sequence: TGCGCCAGCAGCCCCGGTTGTGACAGGGCCCCCTACGAGCAGTACTTC.

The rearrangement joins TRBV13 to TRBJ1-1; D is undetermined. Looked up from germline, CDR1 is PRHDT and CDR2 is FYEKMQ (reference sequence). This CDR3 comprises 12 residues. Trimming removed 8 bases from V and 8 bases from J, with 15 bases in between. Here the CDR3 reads CASQAKSPEAFF. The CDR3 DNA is TGTGCCAGCCAAGCTAAGTCACCCGAAGCTTTCTTT.

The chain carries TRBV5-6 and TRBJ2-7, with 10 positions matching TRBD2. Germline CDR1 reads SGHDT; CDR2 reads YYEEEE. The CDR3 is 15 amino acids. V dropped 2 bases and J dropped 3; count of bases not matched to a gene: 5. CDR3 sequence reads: CASSLKRGGFYEQYF. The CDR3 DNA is TGTGCCAGCAGCTTAAAGCGGGGGGGATTCTACGAGCAGTACTTC.

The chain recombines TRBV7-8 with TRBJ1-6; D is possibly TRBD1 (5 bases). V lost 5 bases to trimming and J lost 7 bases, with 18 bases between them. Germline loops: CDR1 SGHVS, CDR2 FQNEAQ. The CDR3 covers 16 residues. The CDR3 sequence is CASSLEQGDSNSPLHF. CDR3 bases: TGTGCCAGCAGCCTTGAGCAGGGTGATTCGAATTCACCCCTCCACTTT.

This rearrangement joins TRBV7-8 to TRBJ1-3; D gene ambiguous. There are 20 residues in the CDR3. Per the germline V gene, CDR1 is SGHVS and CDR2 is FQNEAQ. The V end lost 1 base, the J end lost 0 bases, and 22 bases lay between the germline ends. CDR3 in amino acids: CASSLVYPPHRHLSGNTIYF. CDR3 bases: TGTGCCAGCAGCTTAGTTTATCCCCCCCATCGACATCTCTCTGGAAACACCATATATTTT.

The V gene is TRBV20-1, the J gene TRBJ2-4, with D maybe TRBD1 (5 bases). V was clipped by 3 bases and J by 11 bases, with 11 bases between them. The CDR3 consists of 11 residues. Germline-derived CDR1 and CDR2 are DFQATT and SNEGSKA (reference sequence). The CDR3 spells CSARKNRLQYF. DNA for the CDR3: TGCAGTGCTAGGAAAAACAGGCTTCAGTACTTC.

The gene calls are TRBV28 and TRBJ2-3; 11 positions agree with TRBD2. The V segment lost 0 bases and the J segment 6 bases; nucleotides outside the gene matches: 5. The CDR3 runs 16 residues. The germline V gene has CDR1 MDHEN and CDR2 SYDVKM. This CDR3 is CASSLWASGGRDTQYF. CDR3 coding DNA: TGTGCCAGCAGTTTATGGGCTAGCGGGGGGCGGGATACGCAGTATTTT.

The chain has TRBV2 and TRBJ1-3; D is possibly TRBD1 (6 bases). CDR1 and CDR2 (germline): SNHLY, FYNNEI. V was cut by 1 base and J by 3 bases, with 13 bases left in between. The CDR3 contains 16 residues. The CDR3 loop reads CASSEDPKTGGNTIYF. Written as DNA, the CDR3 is TGTGCCAGCAGTGAAGACCCAAAGACAGGTGGAAACACCATATATTTT.

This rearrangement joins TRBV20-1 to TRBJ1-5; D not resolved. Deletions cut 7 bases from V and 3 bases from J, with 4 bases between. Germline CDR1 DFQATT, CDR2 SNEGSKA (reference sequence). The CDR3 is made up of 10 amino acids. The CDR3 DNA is TGCAGTGTTCTCAATCAGCCCCAGCATTTT. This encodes CSVLNQPQHF.